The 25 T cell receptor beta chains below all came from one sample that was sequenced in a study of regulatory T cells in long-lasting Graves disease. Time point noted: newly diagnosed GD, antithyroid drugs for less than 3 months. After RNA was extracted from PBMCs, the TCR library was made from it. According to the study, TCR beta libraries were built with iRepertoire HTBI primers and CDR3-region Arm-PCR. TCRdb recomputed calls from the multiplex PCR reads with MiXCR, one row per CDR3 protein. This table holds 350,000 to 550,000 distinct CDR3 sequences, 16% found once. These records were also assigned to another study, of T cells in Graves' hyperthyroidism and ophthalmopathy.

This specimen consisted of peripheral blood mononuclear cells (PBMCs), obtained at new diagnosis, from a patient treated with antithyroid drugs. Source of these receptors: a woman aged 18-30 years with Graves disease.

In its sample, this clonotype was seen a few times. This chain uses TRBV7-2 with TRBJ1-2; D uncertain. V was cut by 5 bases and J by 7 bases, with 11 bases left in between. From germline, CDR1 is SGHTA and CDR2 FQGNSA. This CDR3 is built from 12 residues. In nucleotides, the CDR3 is TGTGCCAGCAGCGTGTCGCGGGGTGGCTACACCTTC. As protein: CASSVSRGGYTF.

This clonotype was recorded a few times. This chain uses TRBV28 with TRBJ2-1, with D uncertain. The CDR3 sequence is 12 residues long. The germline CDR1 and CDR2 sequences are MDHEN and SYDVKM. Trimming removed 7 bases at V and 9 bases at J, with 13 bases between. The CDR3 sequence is CASTAVKSEQFF. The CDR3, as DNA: TGTGCCAGCACCGCTGTGAAGTCTGAGCAGTTCTTC.

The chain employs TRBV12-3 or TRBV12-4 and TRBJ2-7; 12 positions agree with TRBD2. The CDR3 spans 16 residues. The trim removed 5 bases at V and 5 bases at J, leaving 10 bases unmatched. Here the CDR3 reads CASSPRLAGVGNEQYF. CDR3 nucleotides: TGTGCCAGCAGTCCCCGACTAGCGGGAGTTGGGAACGAGCAGTACTTC.

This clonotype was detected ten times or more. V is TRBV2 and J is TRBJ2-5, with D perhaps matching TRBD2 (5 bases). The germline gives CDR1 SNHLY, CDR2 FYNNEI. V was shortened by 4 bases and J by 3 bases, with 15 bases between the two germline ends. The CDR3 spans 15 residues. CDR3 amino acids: CASSGGYGLEETQYF. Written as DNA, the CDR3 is TGTGCCAGCAGTGGTGGATACGGACTTGAAGAGACCCAGTACTTC. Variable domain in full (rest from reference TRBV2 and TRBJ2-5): EPEVTQTPSHQVTQMGQEVILRCVPISNHLYFYWYRQILGQKVEFLVSFYNNEISEKSEIFDDQFSVERPDGSNFTLKIRSTKLEDSAMYFCASSGGYGLEETQYFGPGTRLLVL.

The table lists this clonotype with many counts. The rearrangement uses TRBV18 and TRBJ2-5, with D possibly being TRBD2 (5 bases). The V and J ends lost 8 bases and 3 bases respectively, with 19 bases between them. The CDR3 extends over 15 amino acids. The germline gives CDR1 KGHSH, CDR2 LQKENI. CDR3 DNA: TGTGCCAGCACCAGACACCTTCTAGCAGAAGAGACCCAGTACTTC. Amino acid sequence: CASTRHLLAEETQYF.

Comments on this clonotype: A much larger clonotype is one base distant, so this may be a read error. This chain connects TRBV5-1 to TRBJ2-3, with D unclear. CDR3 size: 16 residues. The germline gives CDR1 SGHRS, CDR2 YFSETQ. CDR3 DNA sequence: TGCGCCAGCAGCTTGGTAAACAACCCAGGCACATATACGCAGTATTTT. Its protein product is CASSLVNNPGTYTQYF.

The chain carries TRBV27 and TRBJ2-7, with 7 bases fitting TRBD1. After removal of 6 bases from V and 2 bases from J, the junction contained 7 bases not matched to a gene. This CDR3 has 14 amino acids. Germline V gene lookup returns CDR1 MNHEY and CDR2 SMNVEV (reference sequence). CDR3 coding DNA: TGTGCCAGCAGCCGCCGGACAGGAACCTACGAGCAGTACTTC. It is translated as CASSRRTGTYEQYF.

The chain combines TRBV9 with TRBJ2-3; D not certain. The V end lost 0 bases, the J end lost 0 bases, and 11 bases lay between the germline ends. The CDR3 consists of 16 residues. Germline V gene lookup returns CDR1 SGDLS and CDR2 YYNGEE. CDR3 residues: CASSVGPRISTDTQYF. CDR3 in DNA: TGTGCCAGCAGCGTAGGGCCCAGGATTAGCACAGATACGCAGTATTTT.

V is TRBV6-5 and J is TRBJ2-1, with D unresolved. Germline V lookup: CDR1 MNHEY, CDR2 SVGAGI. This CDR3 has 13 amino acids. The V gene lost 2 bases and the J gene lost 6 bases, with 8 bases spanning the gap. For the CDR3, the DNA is TGTGCCAGCAGTTACCCAAGACTCAATGAGCAGTTCTTC. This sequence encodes CASSYPRLNEQFF.

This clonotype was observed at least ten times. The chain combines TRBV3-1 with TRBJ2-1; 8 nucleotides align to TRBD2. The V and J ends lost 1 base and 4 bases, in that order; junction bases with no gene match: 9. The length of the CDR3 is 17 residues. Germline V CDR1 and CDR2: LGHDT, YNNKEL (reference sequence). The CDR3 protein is CASSQGRGTRGYNEQFF. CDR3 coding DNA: TGTGCCAGCAGCCAAGGGAGAGGGACTAGGGGTTACAATGAGCAGTTCTTC.

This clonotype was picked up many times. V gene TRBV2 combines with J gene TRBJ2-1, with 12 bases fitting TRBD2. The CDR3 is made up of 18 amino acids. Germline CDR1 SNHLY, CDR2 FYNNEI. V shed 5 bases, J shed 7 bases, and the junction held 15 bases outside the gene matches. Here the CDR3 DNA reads TGTGCCAGCAGTACTAAGTTGACTAGCGGGAGTTCTTTGAATGAGCAGTTCTTC. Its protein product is CASSTKLTSGSSLNEQFF.

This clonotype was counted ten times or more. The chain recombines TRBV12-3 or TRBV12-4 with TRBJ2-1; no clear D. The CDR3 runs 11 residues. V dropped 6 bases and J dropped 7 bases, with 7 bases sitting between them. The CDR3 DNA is TGTGCCAGCAGCTTGCTTAATGAGCAGTTCTTC. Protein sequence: CASSLLNEQFF.

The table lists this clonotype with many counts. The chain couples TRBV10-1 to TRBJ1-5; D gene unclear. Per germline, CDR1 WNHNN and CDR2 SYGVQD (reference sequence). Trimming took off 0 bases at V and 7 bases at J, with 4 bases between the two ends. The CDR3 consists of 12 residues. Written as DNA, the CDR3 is TGCGCCAGCAGTGAGTCGGGACAGCCCCAGCATTTT. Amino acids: CASSESGQPQHF.

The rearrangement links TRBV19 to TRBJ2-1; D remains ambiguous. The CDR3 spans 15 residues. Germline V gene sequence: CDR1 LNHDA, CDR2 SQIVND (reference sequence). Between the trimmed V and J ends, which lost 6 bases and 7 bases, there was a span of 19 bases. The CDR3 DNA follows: TGTGCCAGTAGAAATAGCTGGAGCCTCTCTAATGAGCAGTTCTTC. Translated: CASRNSWSLSNEQFF.

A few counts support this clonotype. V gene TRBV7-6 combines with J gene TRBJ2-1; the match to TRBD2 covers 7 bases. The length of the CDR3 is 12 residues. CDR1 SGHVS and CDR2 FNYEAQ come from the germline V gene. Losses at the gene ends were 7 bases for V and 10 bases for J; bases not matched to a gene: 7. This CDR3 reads CASTLSGNEQFF. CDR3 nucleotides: TGTGCCAGCACCTTGAGCGGGAACGAGCAGTTCTTC.

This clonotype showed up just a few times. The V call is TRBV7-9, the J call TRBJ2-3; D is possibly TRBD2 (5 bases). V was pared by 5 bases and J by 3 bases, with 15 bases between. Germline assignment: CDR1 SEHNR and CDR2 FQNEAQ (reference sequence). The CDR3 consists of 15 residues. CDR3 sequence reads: CASSPMVGDTDTQYF. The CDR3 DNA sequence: TGTGCCAGCAGCCCCATGGTGGGAGATACAGATACGCAGTATTTT.

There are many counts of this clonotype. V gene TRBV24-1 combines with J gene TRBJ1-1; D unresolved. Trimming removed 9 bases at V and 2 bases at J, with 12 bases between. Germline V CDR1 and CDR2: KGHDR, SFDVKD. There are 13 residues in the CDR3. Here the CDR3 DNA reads TGTGCCACCCGGTTCCCCCCTAACACTGAAGCTTTCTTT. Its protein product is CATRFPPNTEAFF.

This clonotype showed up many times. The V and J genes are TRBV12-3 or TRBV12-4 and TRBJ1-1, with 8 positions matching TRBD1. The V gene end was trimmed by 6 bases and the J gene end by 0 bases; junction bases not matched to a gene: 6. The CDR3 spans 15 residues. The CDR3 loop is CASSPTTGVNTEAFF. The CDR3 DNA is TGTGCCAGCAGCCCGACGACAGGGGTGAACACTGAAGCTTTCTTT.

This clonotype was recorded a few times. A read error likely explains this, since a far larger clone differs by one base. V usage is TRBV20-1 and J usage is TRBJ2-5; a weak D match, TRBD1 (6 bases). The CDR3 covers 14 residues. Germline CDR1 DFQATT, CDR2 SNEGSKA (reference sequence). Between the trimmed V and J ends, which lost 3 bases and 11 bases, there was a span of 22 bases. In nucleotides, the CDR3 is TGCAGTGCTAGGTGGATACAGGGTTACGGTGAGCAGTACTTC. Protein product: CSARWIQGYGEQYF.

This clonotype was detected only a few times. For the CDR3, the DNA is TGTGCCAGCAGCGGTACAGGGAAGGGCACAGATACGCAGTATTTT. Its protein is CASSGTGKGTDTQYF. The rearrangement links TRBV9 to TRBJ2-3; possibly TRBD1 for D (6 bases). The germline gives CDR1 SGDLS, CDR2 YYNGEE. Trimming pared 3 bases from V and 1 base from J, leaving 12 bases between. The CDR3 is 15 residues long.

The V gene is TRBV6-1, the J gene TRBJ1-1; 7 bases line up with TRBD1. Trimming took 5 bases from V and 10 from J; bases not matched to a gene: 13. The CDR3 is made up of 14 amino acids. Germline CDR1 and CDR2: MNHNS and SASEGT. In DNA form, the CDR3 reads TGTGCCAGCAGTAGGAGGGGGCGCTGGGTACCAGCTTTCTTT. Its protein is CASSRRGRWVPAFF.

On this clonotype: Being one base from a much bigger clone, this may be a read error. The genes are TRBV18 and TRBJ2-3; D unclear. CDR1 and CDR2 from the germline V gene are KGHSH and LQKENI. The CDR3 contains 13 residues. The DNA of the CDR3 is TGTGTCAGCTCCGCCAGAGAGACAGATACGCAGTATTTT. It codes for CVSSARETDTQYF.

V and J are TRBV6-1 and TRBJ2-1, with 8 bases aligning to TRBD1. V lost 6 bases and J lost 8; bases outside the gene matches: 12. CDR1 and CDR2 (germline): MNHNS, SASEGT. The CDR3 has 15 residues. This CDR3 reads CASSPQGAAHDEQFF. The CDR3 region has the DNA TGTGCCAGCAGCCCCCAGGGGGCGGCACACGATGAGCAGTTCTTC.

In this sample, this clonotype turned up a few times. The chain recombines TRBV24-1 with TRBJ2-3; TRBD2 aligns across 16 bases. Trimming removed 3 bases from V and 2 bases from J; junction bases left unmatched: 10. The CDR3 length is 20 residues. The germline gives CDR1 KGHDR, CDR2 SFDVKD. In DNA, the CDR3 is TGTGCCACCAGTGATAAATCACCGGGACTAGCGGGAGGGTTCACAGATACGCAGTATTTT. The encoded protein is CATSDKSPGLAGGFTDTQYF.

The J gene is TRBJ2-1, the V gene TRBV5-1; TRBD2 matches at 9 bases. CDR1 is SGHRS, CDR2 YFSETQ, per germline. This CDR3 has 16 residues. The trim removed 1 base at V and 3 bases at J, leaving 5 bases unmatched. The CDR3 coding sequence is TGCGCCAGCAGCTTGATTGCGGGAGGGTACTACAATGAGCAGTTCTTC. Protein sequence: CASSLIAGGYYNEQFF.